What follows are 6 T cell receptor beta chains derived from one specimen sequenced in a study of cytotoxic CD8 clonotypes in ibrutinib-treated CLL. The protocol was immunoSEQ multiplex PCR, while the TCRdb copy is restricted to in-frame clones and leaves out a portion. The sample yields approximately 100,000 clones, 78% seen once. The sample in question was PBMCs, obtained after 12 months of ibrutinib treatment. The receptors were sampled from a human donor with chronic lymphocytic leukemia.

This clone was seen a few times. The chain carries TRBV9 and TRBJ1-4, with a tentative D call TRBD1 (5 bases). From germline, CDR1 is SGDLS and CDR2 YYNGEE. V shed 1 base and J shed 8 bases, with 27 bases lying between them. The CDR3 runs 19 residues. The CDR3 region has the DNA TGTGCCAGCAGCGTACGAACGGAGGGGACCGCCCCGGGGTGGGAAAAACTGTTTTTT. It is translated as CASSVRTEGTAPGWEKLFF.

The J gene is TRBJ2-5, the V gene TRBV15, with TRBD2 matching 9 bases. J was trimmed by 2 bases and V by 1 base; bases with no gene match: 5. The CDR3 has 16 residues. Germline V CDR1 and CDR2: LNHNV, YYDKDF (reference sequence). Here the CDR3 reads CATSRGTAGGQETQYF. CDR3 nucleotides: TGTGCCACCAGCAGAGGCACAGCGGGGGGTCAAGAGACCCAGTACTTC.

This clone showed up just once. The DNA for the CDR3 is TGTGCCAGCAGTGAATTCCGGGCGATATCAAAAGTGGGCTATGGCTACACCTTC. This translates into CASSEFRAISKVGYGYTF. The rearrangement links TRBV2 to TRBJ1-2; D is undetermined. The length of the CDR3 is 18 residues. Trimming took off 2 bases at V and 4 bases at J, with 23 bases between the two ends. CDR1 is SNHLY and CDR2 is FYNNEI in the germline V gene.

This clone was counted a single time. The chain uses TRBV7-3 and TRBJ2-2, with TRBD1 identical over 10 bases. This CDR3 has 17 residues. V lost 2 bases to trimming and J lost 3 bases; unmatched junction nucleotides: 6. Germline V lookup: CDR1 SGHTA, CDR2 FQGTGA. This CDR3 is CASSLEGTGAYTGELFF. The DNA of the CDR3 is TGTGCCAGCAGCTTAGAGGGGACAGGGGCTTACACCGGGGAGCTGTTTTTT.

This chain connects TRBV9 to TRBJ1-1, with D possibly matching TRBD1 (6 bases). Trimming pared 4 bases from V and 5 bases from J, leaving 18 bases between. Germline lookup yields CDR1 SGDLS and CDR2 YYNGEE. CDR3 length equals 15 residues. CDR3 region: CASSPHRGLGTEAFF. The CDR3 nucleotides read TGTGCCAGCAGCCCCCACCGGGGGCTGGGAACTGAAGCTTTCTTT.

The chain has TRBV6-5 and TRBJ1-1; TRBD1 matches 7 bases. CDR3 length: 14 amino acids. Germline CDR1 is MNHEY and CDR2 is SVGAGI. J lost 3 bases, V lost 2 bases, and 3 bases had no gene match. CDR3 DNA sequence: TGTGCCAGCAGTTACAAGGGGGCGGACACTGAAGCTTTCTTT. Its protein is CASSYKGADTEAFF.